The 14 T cell receptor beta chains below were found in one sample sequenced in a study of vaccination effects on CD4 cells after COVID-19. Assay: immunoSEQ multiplex PCR; the TCRdb copy retains only in-frame clones and omits some. The sample contains tens of thousands of clones, roughly 85% of which appear only once. Sequencing in the ViraFEST assay came after antigen-specific CD4+ T cells had been expanded with viral peptide pools, which were used to stimulate PBMC. Researchers isolated CD4+ T cells once approximately 10 days of culture had elapsed. Either the mRNA-1273 or the BNT162b2 vaccine was given to participants as two doses. The antigens for these receptors are not known. The sample in question was CD4+ T cells from PBMCs cultured with SARS-CoV-2 spike peptides, obtained after COVID-19 vaccination. Receptors were obtained from a human donor who received a COVID-19 vaccine. Some clones in this sample may be carry-over from other donors' samples.

CDR3 in DNA: TGTGCCAGCAGCTTAACAGTCGAGCGGGGGGGCCAAGATACGCAGTATTTT. Translated, it gives CASSLTVERGGQDTQYF. This sequence joins TRBV7-3 and TRBJ2-3, with 10 bases aligning to TRBD2. This CDR3 has 17 residues. The germline CDR1 and CDR2 sequences are SGHTA and FQGTGA. V was pared by 0 bases and J by 5 bases, with 8 bases of the junction left unmatched.

This clone is labeled as medium-sized (0.01 to 0.1%). This chain uses TRBV21-1 with TRBJ2-7; TRBD1, the D gene given by the table, was not confirmed from the DNA. TRBV21-1 is a known pseudogene. CDR3 size: 12 residues. This CDR3 reads CASTRLPDEQYV. CDR3 bases: TGTGCCAGCACCCGATTACCAGACGAGCAGTACGTC.

The chain recombines TRBV20-1 with TRBJ1-6; D unclear. CDR3 size: 13 residues. Germline V CDR1 and CDR2: DFQATT, SNEGSKA (reference sequence). Trimming left V 3 bases short and J 6 bases short, with 9 bases between. The CDR3 coding sequence is TGCAGTGCTAGTCGCCTGGGTAATTCACCCCTCCACTTT. Protein: CSASRLGNSPLHF.

This chain joins TRBV11-3 and TRBJ2-1; 14 bases match TRBD2. The trim removed 3 bases at V and 2 bases at J, leaving 6 bases unmatched. Per the germline V gene, CDR1 is SGHNT and CDR2 is YENEEA. The CDR3 length is 18 residues. CDR3 sequence (DNA): TGTGCCAGCAGCTTGACTAGCGGGGGGGGTAAGGCCTACAATGAGCAGTTCTTC. Its translation is CASSLTSGGGKAYNEQFF.

The chain recombines TRBV29-1 with TRBJ1-2, with D perhaps matching TRBD1 (5 bases). Trimming pared 5 bases from V and 4 bases from J, leaving 14 bases between. The CDR3 contains 13 residues. CDR1 and CDR2 from the germline V gene are SQVTM and ANQGSEA. The CDR3 spells CSVFNSRGYGYTF. The CDR3 DNA is TGCAGCGTTTTTAACAGTAGGGGCTATGGCTACACCTTC.

The V gene is TRBV5-1, the J gene TRBJ2-5, with 7 bases lining up with TRBD1. Germline lookup yields CDR1 SGHRS and CDR2 YFSETQ. The CDR3 runs to 15 residues. V lost 3 bases to trimming and J lost 5 bases; unmatched junction nucleotides: 10. CDR3 sequence (DNA): TGCGCCAGCAGCTCGATGACAGGGTCTCACGAGACCCAGTACTTC. Protein: CASSSMTGSHETQYF.

The V call is TRBV2, the J call TRBJ2-5; the match to TRBD2 covers 10 bases. Germline CDR1 SNHLY, CDR2 FYNNEI. This CDR3 is 14 amino acids long. The ends lost 4 bases at V and 7 bases at J; junction bases unmatched: 6. CDR3 DNA: TGTGCCAGCAGTGCCGGGACTAGCGTAGGGACCCAGTACTTC. It specifies CASSAGTSVGTQYF. The variable domain in full, completed from reference TRBV2 and TRBJ2-5, reads EPEVTQTPSHQVTQMGQEVILRCVPISNHLYFYWYRQILGQKVEFLVSFYNNEISEKSEIFDDQFSVERPDGSNFTLKIRSTKLEDSAMYFCASSAGTSVGTQYFGPGTRLLVL.

The V and J genes are TRBV28 and TRBJ1-1; no clear D. V gave up 6 bases and J gave up 1 base, with 18 bases separating them. Germline CDR1 reads MDHEN; CDR2 reads SYDVKM. This CDR3 has 16 amino acids. The CDR3 region has the DNA TGTGCCAGCAGCCCTACACGGTCCGGAGCGAACACTGAAGCTTTCTTT. Translation gives CASSPTRSGANTEAFF.

V usage is TRBV11-3 and J usage is TRBJ1-1; no definite D call. The CDR3 spans 15 residues. CDR1 SGHNT and CDR2 YENEEA come from the germline V gene. The V and J ends lost 4 bases and 3 bases respectively, with 15 bases between them. CDR3: CASSSGPLRDTEAFF. The CDR3 coding sequence is TGTGCCAGCAGCTCCGGACCCCTCCGGGACACTGAAGCTTTCTTT.

The chain couples TRBV19 to TRBJ1-2; TRBD1 agrees at 9 bases. Germline loops: CDR1 LNHDA, CDR2 SQIVND (reference sequence). This CDR3 has 14 residues. With 3 bases clipped from V and 6 bases from J, the junction kept 5 bases outside the gene matches. CDR3 nucleotides: TGTGCCAGTAGTATGAGGACAGGGGATAATGGCTACACCTTC. This encodes CASSMRTGDNGYTF.

This CDR3 reads CASSYRRGSSTDTQYF. CDR3 bases: TGTGCCAGCAGTTACCGCAGGGGGTCTAGCACAGATACGCAGTATTTT. The rearrangement joins TRBV6-5 to TRBJ2-3; 7 bases align to TRBD1. CDR3 length: 16 residues. The germline CDR1 and CDR2 sequences are MNHEY and SVGAGI. V lost 2 bases, J lost 0 bases, and 5 bases stayed unmatched.

This chain joins TRBV18 and TRBJ1-4; D unclear. This CDR3 is 13 amino acids long. The germline V and J ends were trimmed by 3 bases and 7 bases, with 9 bases remaining between them. The germline gives CDR1 KGHSH, CDR2 LQKENI. The CDR3 loop is CASSPRSPEKLFF. CDR3 nucleotide sequence: TGTGCCAGCTCACCCCGTAGTCCTGAAAAACTGTTTTTT.

The rearrangement uses TRBV10-3 and TRBJ1-2; a possible D gene is TRBD1 (6 bases). This CDR3 comprises 16 residues. V shed 1 base and J shed 0 bases, with 12 bases lying between them. Germline V gene lookup returns CDR1 ENHRY and CDR2 SYGVKD. Here the CDR3 reads CAISEWGAQANYGYTF. The DNA of the CDR3 is TGTGCCATCAGTGAGTGGGGGGCCCAAGCTAACTATGGCTACACCTTC.

This chain links TRBV7-9 with TRBJ2-7, with D unresolved. Germline CDR1 reads SEHNR; CDR2 reads FQNEAQ (reference sequence). This CDR3 is 13 amino acids long. The V and J ends lost 5 bases and 1 base respectively, with 9 bases between them. The CDR3 sequence: CASSAGVSYEQYF. DNA for the CDR3: TGTGCCAGCAGCGCAGGAGTTTCCTACGAGCAGTACTTC.